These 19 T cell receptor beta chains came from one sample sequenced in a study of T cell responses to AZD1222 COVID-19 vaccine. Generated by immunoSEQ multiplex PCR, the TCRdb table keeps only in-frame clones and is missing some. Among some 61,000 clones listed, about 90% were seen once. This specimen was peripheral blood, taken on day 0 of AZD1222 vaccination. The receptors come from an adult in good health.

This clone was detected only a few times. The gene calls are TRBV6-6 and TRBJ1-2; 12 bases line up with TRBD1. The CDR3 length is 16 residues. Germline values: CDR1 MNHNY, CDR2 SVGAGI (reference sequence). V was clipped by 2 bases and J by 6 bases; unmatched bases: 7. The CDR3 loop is CASSYGSGTGGNGYTF. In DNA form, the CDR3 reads TGTGCCAGCAGTTACGGCTCCGGGACAGGGGGCAATGGCTACACCTTC.

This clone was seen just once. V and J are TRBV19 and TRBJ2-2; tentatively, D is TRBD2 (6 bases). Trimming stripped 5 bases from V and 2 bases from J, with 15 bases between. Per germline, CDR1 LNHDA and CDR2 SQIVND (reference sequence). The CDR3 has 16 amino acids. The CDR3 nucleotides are TGTGCCAGTAGTTCGGGGGTAGCTGACAACACCGGGGAGCTGTTTTTT. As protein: CASSSGVADNTGELFF.

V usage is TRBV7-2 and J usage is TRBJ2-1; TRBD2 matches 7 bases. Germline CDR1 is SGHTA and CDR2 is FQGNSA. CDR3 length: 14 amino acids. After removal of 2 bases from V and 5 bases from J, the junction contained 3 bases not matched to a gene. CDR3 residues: CASSLRDYDNEQFF. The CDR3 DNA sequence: TGTGCCAGCAGCTTACGGGACTACGACAATGAGCAGTTCTTC. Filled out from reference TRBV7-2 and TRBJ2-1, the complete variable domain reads GAGVSQSPSNKVTEKGKDVELRCDPISGHTALYWYRQSLGQGLEFLIYFQGNSAPDKSGLPSDRFSAERTGGSVSTLTIQRTQQEDSAVYLCASSLRDYDNEQFFGPGTRLTVL.

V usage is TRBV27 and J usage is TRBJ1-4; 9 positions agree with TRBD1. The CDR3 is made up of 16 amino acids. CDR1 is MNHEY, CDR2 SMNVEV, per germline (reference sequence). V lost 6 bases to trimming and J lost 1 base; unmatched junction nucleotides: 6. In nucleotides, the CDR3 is TGTGCCAGCAGACGTAGGACAGGGGTAACTAATGAAAAACTGTTTTTT. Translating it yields CASRRRTGVTNEKLFF. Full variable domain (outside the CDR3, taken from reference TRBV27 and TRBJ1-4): EAQVTQNPRYLITVTGKKLTVTCSQNMNHEYMSWYRQDPGLGLRQIYYSMNVEVTDKGDVPEGYKVSRKEKRNFPLILESPSPNQTSLYFCASRRRTGVTNEKLFFGSGTQLSVL.

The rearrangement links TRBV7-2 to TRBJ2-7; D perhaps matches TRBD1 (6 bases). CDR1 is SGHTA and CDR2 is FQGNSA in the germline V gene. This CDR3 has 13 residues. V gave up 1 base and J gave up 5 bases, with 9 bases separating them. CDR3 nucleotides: TGTGCCAGCAGCTTAGTCCACAGGGACGAGCAGTACTTC. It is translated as CASSLVHRDEQYF.

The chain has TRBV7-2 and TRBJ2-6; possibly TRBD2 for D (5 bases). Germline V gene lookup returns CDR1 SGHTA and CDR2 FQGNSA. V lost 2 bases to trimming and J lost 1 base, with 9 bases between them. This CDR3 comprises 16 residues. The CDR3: CASSLRRASGANVLTF. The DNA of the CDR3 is TGTGCCAGCAGCTTAAGGCGGGCGTCTGGGGCCAACGTCCTGACTTTC.

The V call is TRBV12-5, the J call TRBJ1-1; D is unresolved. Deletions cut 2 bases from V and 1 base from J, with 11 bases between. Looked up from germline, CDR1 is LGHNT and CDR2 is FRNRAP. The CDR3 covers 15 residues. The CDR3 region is CASGLFLSGNTEAFF. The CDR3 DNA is TGTGCTAGTGGTTTGTTTCTCTCAGGGAACACTGAAGCTTTCTTT.

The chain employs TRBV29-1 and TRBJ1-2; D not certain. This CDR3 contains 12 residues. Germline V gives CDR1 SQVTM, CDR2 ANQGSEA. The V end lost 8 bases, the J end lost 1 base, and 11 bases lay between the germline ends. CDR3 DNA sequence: TGCAGCTTCTCGGGCGGTAACTATGGCTACACCTTC. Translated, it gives CSFSGGNYGYTF.

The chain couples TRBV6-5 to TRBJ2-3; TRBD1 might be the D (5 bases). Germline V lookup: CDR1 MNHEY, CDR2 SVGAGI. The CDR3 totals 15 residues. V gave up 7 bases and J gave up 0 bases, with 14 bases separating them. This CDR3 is CASTARQPSTDTQYF. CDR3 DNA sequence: TGTGCCAGCACCGCCAGACAGCCGAGCACAGATACGCAGTATTTT.

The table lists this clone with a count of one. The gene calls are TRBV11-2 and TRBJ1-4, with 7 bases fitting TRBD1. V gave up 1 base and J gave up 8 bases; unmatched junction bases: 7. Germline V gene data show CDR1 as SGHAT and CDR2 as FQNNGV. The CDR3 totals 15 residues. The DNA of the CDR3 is TGTGCCAGCAGCTTAGGAGGGGGCCTTTGGGAAAAACTGTTTTTT. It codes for CASSLGGGLWEKLFF.

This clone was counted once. The CDR3, as DNA: TGTGCCAGCAGTCCTCGGGCCCGGAACGAGCAGTACTTC. Its protein product is CASSPRARNEQYF. The chain is built from TRBV28 and TRBJ2-7, with D uncertain. The CDR3 runs to 13 residues. Looked up from germline, CDR1 is MDHEN and CDR2 is SYDVKM. V lost 5 bases, J lost 5 bases, and 13 bases lay in between. The variable domain in full, with the rest retrieved from reference TRBV28 and TRBJ2-7, is DVKVTQSSRYLVKRTGEKVFLECVQDMDHENMFWYRQDPGLGLRLIYFSYDVKMKEKGDIPEGYSVSREKKERFSLILESASTNQTSMYLCASSPRARNEQYFGPGTRLTVT.

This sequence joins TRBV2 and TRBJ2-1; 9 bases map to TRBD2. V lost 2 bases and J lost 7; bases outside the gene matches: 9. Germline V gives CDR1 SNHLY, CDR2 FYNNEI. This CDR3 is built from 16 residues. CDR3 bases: TGTGCCAGCAGTGAAATGGTTGCTAGCGGGAAGAATGAGCAGTTCTTC. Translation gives CASSEMVASGKNEQFF.

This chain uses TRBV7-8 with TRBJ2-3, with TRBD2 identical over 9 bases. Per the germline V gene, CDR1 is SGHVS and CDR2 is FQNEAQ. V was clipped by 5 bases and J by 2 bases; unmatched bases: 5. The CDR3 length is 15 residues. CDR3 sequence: CASSDAGGTTDTQYF. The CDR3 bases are TGTGCCAGCAGCGATGCGGGGGGGACCACAGATACGCAGTATTTT.

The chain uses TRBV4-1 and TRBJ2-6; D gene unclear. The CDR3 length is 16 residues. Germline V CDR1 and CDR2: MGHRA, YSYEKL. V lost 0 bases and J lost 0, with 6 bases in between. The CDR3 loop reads CASSQDRSSGANVLTF. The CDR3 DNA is TGCGCCAGCAGCCAAGATCGGAGCTCTGGGGCCAACGTCCTGACTTTC.

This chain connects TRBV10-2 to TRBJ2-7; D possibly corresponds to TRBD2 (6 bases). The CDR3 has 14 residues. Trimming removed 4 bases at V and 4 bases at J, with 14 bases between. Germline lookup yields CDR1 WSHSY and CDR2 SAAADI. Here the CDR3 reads CASSGGLGGYEQYF. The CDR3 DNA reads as TGCGCCAGCAGTGGGGGACTGGGGGGTTACGAGCAGTACTTC.

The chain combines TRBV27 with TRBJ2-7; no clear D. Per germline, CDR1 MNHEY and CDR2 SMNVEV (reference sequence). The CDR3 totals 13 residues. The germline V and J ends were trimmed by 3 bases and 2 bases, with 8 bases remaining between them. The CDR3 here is CASSFSRTYEQYF. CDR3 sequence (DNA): TGTGCCAGCAGTTTTTCCAGAACCTACGAGCAGTACTTC.

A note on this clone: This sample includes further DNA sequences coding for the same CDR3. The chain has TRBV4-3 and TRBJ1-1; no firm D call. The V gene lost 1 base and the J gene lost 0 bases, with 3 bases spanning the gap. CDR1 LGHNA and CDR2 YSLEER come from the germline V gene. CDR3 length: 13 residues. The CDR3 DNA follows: TGCGCCAGCAGCCAAGTGCTGAACACTGAAGCTTTCTTT. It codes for CASSQVLNTEAFF.

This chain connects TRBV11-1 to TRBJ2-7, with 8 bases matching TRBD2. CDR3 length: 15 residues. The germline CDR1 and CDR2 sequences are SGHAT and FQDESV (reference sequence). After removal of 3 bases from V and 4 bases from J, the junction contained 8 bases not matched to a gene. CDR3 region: CASSFGGEREYEQYF. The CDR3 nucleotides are TGTGCCAGCAGCTTTGGGGGGGAGCGGGAGTACGAGCAGTACTTC.

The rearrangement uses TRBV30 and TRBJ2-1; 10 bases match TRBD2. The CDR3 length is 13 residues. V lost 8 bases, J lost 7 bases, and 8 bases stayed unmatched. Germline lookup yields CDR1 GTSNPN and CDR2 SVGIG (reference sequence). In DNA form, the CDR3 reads TGTGCCCGCAGGCTAGCGGGAGAGAATGAGCAGTTCTTC. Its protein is CARRLAGENEQFF.